Shown below are 29 T cell receptor beta chains from a single sample sequenced in a study of CD8 T cells in Susac syndrome. RNA in amounts of roughly 0.5 to 1 ug was reverse transcribed with random hexamers. From the immunoSEQ multiplex PCR reads, TCRdb called clonotypes with MiXCR, one entry per CDR3 protein. The table records 150,000 to 200,000 distinct CDR3 sequences, about 95% of them present only once. The sequenced sample was CD4+ T cells from PBMCs. These receptors came from a human donor in good health.

The chain uses TRBV6-2 or TRBV6-3 and TRBJ2-7; D gene ambiguous. Trimming shortened V by 0 bases and J by 5 bases, and 11 bases separated the two germline ends. The CDR3 has 14 amino acids. Germline CDR1 reads MNHEY; CDR2 reads SVGEGT. The CDR3: CASSYSGSPHEQYF. CDR3 in DNA: TGTGCCAGCAGTTACTCGGGAAGCCCCCACGAGCAGTACTTC.

The rearrangement links TRBV20-1 to TRBJ2-1; D might be TRBD2 (6 bases). Germline lookup yields CDR1 DFQATT and CDR2 SNEGSKA (reference sequence). The CDR3 runs to 15 residues. V gave up 0 bases and J gave up 8 bases, with 17 bases separating them. DNA for the CDR3: TGCAGTGCTAGAGATACCGGGAGCACTATTGATGAGCAGTTCTTC. The encoded protein is CSARDTGSTIDEQFF.

The gene calls are TRBV28 and TRBJ2-7; D is perhaps TRBD2 (5 bases). This CDR3 is 10 amino acids long. Germline CDR1 and CDR2: MDHEN and SYDVKM. Deletions cut 3 bases from V and 10 bases from J, with 7 bases between. The CDR3 spells CASSFGKQYF. CDR3 coding DNA: TGTGCCAGCAGTTTCGGGAAACAGTACTTC. Full variable domain (rest looked up from reference TRBV28 and TRBJ2-7): DVKVTQSSRYLVKRTGEKVFLECVQDMDHENMFWYRQDPGLGLRLIYFSYDVKMKEKGDIPEGYSVSREKKERFSLILESASTNQTSMYLCASSFGKQYFGPGTRLTVT.

The rearrangement links TRBV5-6 to TRBJ2-3; 7 nucleotides match TRBD2. This CDR3 is 14 amino acids long. Germline CDR1 reads SGHDT; CDR2 reads YYEEEE. V lost 4 bases, J lost 2 bases, and 4 bases stayed unmatched. The CDR3 protein is CASSEGLNTDTQYF. CDR3 bases: TGTGCCAGCAGCGAGGGACTAAACACAGATACGCAGTATTTT.

This sequence joins TRBV30 and TRBJ2-4; unclear D gene. The germline CDR1 and CDR2 sequences are GTSNPN and SVGIG (reference sequence). Trimming took 2 bases from V and 6 from J, leaving 8 bases between them. The CDR3 loop spans 12 amino acids. Here the CDR3 DNA reads TGTGCCTGGAGTCCAGAAGGAAACATTCAGTACTTC. Translation: CAWSPEGNIQYF.

This clonotype was picked up one time. This sequence joins TRBV7-9 and TRBJ2-7; 7 nucleotides agree with TRBD1. V shed 5 bases and J 4 bases; nucleotides not matched to a gene: 14. CDR1 is SEHNR, CDR2 FQNEAQ, per germline (reference sequence). The CDR3 length is 16 residues. DNA for the CDR3: TGTGCCAGCAGCAGTTTGGGGGACAGACGTTCGTACGAGCAGTACTTC. As protein: CASSSLGDRRSYEQYF.

The CDR3 protein is CSARTSGKETQYF. The CDR3 nucleotides read TGCAGTGCTAGGACTAGCGGGAAAGAGACCCAGTACTTC. The V and J genes are TRBV20-1 and TRBJ2-5, with 11 bases matching TRBD2. The CDR3 covers 13 residues. Looked up from germline, CDR1 is DFQATT and CDR2 is SNEGSKA (reference sequence). The V segment lost 3 bases and the J segment 3 bases; nucleotides outside the gene matches: 0.

This chain links TRBV30 with TRBJ2-7; D remains unclear. This CDR3 contains 12 residues. CDR1 and CDR2 (germline): GTSNPN, SVGIG (reference sequence). With 2 bases removed from V and 9 bases from J, the gap between germline ends came to 14 bases. For the CDR3, the DNA is TGTGCCTGGAGTAGCAGTTACGAGCGGCAGTACTTC. Translating gives CAWSSSYERQYF.

This clonotype was seen a single time. J is TRBJ1-5 and V is TRBV20-1; D gene unclear. V shed 3 bases and J shed 0 bases, with 15 bases lying between them. Germline loops: CDR1 DFQATT, CDR2 SNEGSKA (reference sequence). The CDR3 totals 16 residues. CDR3 protein: CSARGRLLDSNQPQHF. The CDR3 DNA is TGCAGTGCTAGGGGTCGCCTACTTGATAGCAATCAGCCCCAGCATTTT.

The V call is TRBV30, the J call TRBJ1-5; D remains ambiguous. V was shortened by 3 bases and J by 1 base, with 13 bases between the two germline ends. The CDR3 has 15 amino acids. CDR1 GTSNPN and CDR2 SVGIG come from the germline V gene (reference sequence). CDR3 sequence reads: CAWSGPGGSNQPQHF. Here the CDR3 DNA reads TGTGCCTGGAGCGGACCGGGCGGGAGCAATCAGCCCCAGCATTTT.

The CDR3 spells CASSPKSGDNYGYTF. CDR3 DNA: TGTGCCAGCTCACCAAAGTCAGGAGACAACTATGGCTACACCTTC. This rearrangement joins TRBV18 to TRBJ1-2; no clear D. Between the trimmed V and J ends, which lost 2 bases and 2 bases, there was a span of 12 bases. This CDR3 is 15 amino acids long. Germline CDR1 is KGHSH and CDR2 is LQKENI.

In the case of this clonotype: Germline and junction disagree at one end, which may indicate a read error. This chain uses TRBV29-1 with TRBJ1-2; D is unresolved. The V gene's germline CDR1 is SQVTM and CDR2 ANQGSEA. This CDR3 region has 9 residues. The CDR3 region has the DNA TGTGCCCTGCAAGGGGGCTACACCTTC. This codes for CALQGGYTF. Full variable domain (remainder filled in from reference TRBV29-1 and TRBJ1-2): SAVISQKPSRDICQRGTSLTIQCQVDSQVTMMFWYRQQPGQSLTLIATANQGSEATYESGFVIDKFPISRPNLTFSTLTVSNMSPEDSSIYLCALQGGYTFGSGTRLTVV.

V and J are TRBV20-1 and TRBJ1-1; D gene ambiguous. The CDR3 is 13 amino acids. V dropped 7 bases and J dropped 0 bases, with 12 bases sitting between them. From germline, CDR1 is DFQATT and CDR2 SNEGSKA (reference sequence). The CDR3 reads CSVLPDLNTEAFF. The CDR3 DNA sequence: TGCAGTGTCCTGCCGGATCTGAACACTGAAGCTTTCTTT.

This clonotype has only one observation. The chain carries TRBV20-1 and TRBJ1-4; weak D call: TRBD1 (5 bases). The CDR3 has 15 residues. Trimming removed 6 bases from V and 3 bases from J, with 17 bases in between. Germline V gene lookup returns CDR1 DFQATT and CDR2 SNEGSKA (reference sequence). The CDR3 DNA is TGCAGTGCAAATGGGCAGGGAGGTGCTAATGAAAAACTGTTTTTT. Protein: CSANGQGGANEKLFF.

The V and J genes are TRBV28 and TRBJ1-4; TRBD1 agrees at 7 bases. The CDR3 extends over 13 amino acids. CDR1 is MDHEN, CDR2 SYDVKM, per germline. With 10 bases clipped from V and 6 bases from J, the junction kept 8 bases outside the gene matches. The CDR3 DNA is TGTGCCATTCTAGACAGGGTGGATGAAAAACTGTTTTTT. Protein: CAILDRVDEKLFF.

This sequence joins TRBV6-2 or TRBV6-3 and TRBJ2-1; 10 bases are shared with TRBD2. Germline trimming cut 7 bases from V and 9 bases from J; bases unmatched to any gene: 9. The germline V gene encodes CDR1 MNHEY and CDR2 SVGEGT. The CDR3 runs to 14 residues. The CDR3 protein is CASTQTGLAAEQFF. The CDR3 DNA is TGTGCCAGCACCCAGACAGGACTAGCGGCTGAGCAGTTCTTC.

This clonotype was seen only once. The DNA for the CDR3 is TGCGCCAGTGGGACAGGGCTTCAGCCCCAGCATTTT. Translation: CASGTGLQPQHF. The chain joins TRBV10-2 to TRBJ1-5; 9 bases fit TRBD1. The ends lost 9 bases at V and 6 bases at J; junction bases unmatched: 3. The CDR3 runs 12 residues. The V gene's germline CDR1 is WSHSY and CDR2 SAAADI.

The chain recombines TRBV20-1 with TRBJ2-3, with a weak D call TRBD2 (5 bases). Between the trimmed V and J ends, which lost 3 bases and 3 bases, there was a span of 16 bases. The germline gives CDR1 DFQATT, CDR2 SNEGSKA (reference sequence). The CDR3 length is 15 residues. CDR3 region: CSARELLRGTDTQYF. As DNA, the CDR3 is TGCAGTGCTAGGGAGCTACTTCGCGGGACAGATACGCAGTATTTT.

The rearrangement uses TRBV5-4 and TRBJ2-3; possible D gene TRBD2, 5 bases. The germline V gene encodes CDR1 SGHNT and CDR2 YYREEE (reference sequence). The V end was cut by 4 bases, the J end by 3 bases, with 9 bases between. The CDR3 has 13 amino acids. The CDR3 DNA follows: TGTGCCAGCAGCCGCGGGCGTACAGATACGCAGTATTTT. Translated, it gives CASSRGRTDTQYF. Complete variable domain (other parts from reference TRBV5-4 and TRBJ2-3): ETGVTQSPTHLIKTRGQQVTLRCSSQSGHNTVSWYQQALGQGPQFIFQYYREEENGRGNFPPRFSGLQFPNYSSELNVNALELDDSALYLCASSRGRTDTQYFGPGTRLTVL.

The chain employs TRBV28 and TRBJ2-3; D not resolved. CDR3 size: 16 residues. From germline, CDR1 is MDHEN and CDR2 SYDVKM. Trimming removed 1 base at V and 0 bases at J, with 11 bases between. The CDR3 protein is CASSLSIADSTDTQYF. The DNA for the CDR3 is TGTGCCAGCAGTTTATCCATCGCAGACAGCACAGATACGCAGTATTTT.

The sample holds a few counts of this clonotype. The rearrangement links TRBV27 to TRBJ2-7; D is undetermined. CDR1 and CDR2 from the germline V gene are MNHEY and SMNVEV (reference sequence). The CDR3 runs 12 residues. Trimming removed 7 bases at V and 3 bases at J, with 10 bases between. The CDR3 loop reads CASKSGGYEQYF. CDR3 sequence (DNA): TGTGCCAGCAAATCGGGCGGCTACGAGCAGTACTTC.

The V gene is TRBV29-1, the J gene TRBJ2-7, with a weak D call TRBD1 (5 bases). Germline CDR1 reads SQVTM; CDR2 reads ANQGSEA. This CDR3 is built from 12 residues. Between the trimmed V and J ends, which lost 7 bases and 4 bases, there was a span of 14 bases. CDR3 residues: CSAEGVGYEQYF. The CDR3 DNA follows: TGCAGCGCCGAAGGGGTCGGGTACGAGCAGTACTTC.

The rearrangement joins TRBV3-1 to TRBJ2-1, with 10 bases that match TRBD1. The ends lost 4 bases at V and 10 bases at J; junction bases unmatched: 13. The CDR3 extends over 16 amino acids. CDR1 and CDR2 (germline): LGHDT, YNNKEL (reference sequence). Written as DNA, the CDR3 is TGTGCCAGCAGCCCCGCCGGGACAGGGGACCTTAGAGAGCAGTTCTTC. It translates to CASSPAGTGDLREQFF.

The chain has TRBV29-1 and TRBJ2-5; 9 bases match TRBD1. Per the germline V gene, CDR1 is SQVTM and CDR2 is ANQGSEA. The CDR3 extends over 14 amino acids. With V trimmed by 4 bases and J by 4 bases, 7 bases remained unmatched. CDR3: CSVGSGQGTETQYF. The DNA of the CDR3 is TGCAGCGTTGGTTCCGGACAGGGGACAGAGACCCAGTACTTC.

CDR3 in amino acids: CASSLVQGAFYEQFF. The CDR3 DNA is TGTGCCAGCAGTTTAGTACAGGGGGCCTTCTATGAGCAGTTCTTC. The genes are TRBV12-3 or TRBV12-4 and TRBJ2-1; 9 bases are shared with TRBD1. The CDR3 is made up of 15 amino acids. V gave up 1 base and J gave up 8 bases; unmatched junction bases: 6.

J is TRBJ2-2 and V is TRBV7-2; 11 bases are shared with TRBD1. V dropped 4 bases and J dropped 7; count of bases not matched to a gene: 2. Per the germline V gene, CDR1 is SGHTA and CDR2 is FQGNSA. The CDR3 length is 14 residues. The CDR3: CASSWDRGIGELFF. The DNA for the CDR3 is TGTGCCAGCAGCTGGGACAGGGGGATCGGGGAGCTGTTTTTT.

V and J are TRBV27 and TRBJ2-7; D perhaps matches TRBD1 (6 bases). CDR3 length: 12 amino acids. V was trimmed by 4 bases and J by 6 bases, leaving 10 bases between them. The V gene's germline CDR1 is MNHEY and CDR2 SMNVEV (reference sequence). The chain's CDR3 is CASSYLGGEQYF. CDR3 DNA: TGTGCCAGCAGTTATCTAGGGGGCGAGCAGTACTTC.

This clonotype has a single count. This chain connects TRBV29-1 to TRBJ2-3, with TRBD1 as a possible D gene (8 bases). The CDR3 extends over 14 amino acids. V lost 8 bases, J lost 5 bases, and 20 bases lay in between. Germline loops: CDR1 SQVTM, CDR2 ANQGSEA. DNA for the CDR3: TGCAGCCATAACGGACAGGGAGGGATAGATACGCAGTATTTT. Protein: CSHNGQGGIDTQYF.

The chain links TRBV9 to TRBJ2-7, with a possible D match to TRBD2 (5 bases). V lost 0 bases and J lost 2, with 12 bases in between. The CDR3 consists of 15 residues. Per the germline V gene, CDR1 is SGDLS and CDR2 is YYNGEE. The CDR3 region has the DNA TGTGCCAGCAGCGTAGAAAGCGGTAGGGCCTACGAGCAGTACTTC. Protein sequence: CASSVESGRAYEQYF.